This TCR beta chain derives from a study of post-analysis software for immune sequencing data. Included in the TCR beta cDNA libraries were unique molecular identifiers. TCRdb processed the PCR reads anew with MiXCR; each CDR3 protein has one entry. The sample yields about 160,000 distinct CDR3 sequences, approximately 35% seen once. The CDR3 is 18 residues long. Losses at the gene ends were 2 bases for V and 1 base for J; bases not matched to a gene: 6. CDR1 and CDR2 (germline): SGHTA, FQGNSA. Regarding this clonotype: This may come from a read error, since a much larger clone is one base off.

The sequence was collected from a girl aged 5-17 years with multiple sclerosis. The V and J genes are TRBV7-2 and TRBJ2-3; the match to TRBD2 covers 13 bases. The sample in question was blood, obtained after autologous hematopoietic stem cell transplantation. The CDR3 loop is CTSSLWGTSGTRTDTQYF. DNA for the CDR3: TGTACCAGCAGCTTATGGGGGACTAGCGGGACCCGCACAGATACGCAGTATTTT.